This T cell receptor (beta chain) derives from a study of cytomegalovirus exposure and HLA in healthy donors. Study-wide background: Some 90 million unique TCRs from HLA-typed donors were held in an early data release. Study-level results: Accurate prediction of most subjects' HLA-A and HLA-B alleles from TCR beta sequences was reported. Certain indistinguishable V segments, among them TRBV6-2 and TRBV6-3, were excluded. The Asian-associated ancestry cluster reportedly had fewer N-insertions than the approximately 670-donor mean in a later analysis.

The PCR was carried out with 60 Vbeta primers and 13 Jbeta primers. Some clones are missing from TCRdb's copy, which holds only in-frame ones; the method was immunoSEQ multiplex PCR. The data contain 100,000 to 120,000 clones, around three quarters of them singletons. A word on this clone: Its target is unknown.

Germline CDR1 and CDR2: MNHNS and SASEGT. V lost 5 bases and J lost 12; bases outside the gene matches: 12. This CDR3 is built from 13 residues. This TCR was sampled from a woman aged 25 to 39 in good health and CMV-seronegative. The sequenced sample consisted of PBMCs. This sequence joins TRBV6-1 and TRBJ1-1; 7 nucleotides align to TRBD1. The CDR3 loop is CASSPQRQGRTFF. In DNA form, the CDR3 reads TGTGCCAGCAGTCCCCAGAGACAGGGCCGTACTTTCTTT.